The sequence of this T cell receptor beta chain was determined in a study of T cell responses to AZD1222 COVID-19 vaccine. Method: immunoSEQ multiplex PCR; TCRdb's copy keeps in-frame clones and lacks some. The table lists roughly 120,000 clones, 80% to 90% of them singletons, with about 1.5% in the top ten. The CDR3 is made up of 13 amino acids. CDR1 is LNHDA and CDR2 is SQIVND in the germline V gene (reference sequence). Deletions cut 7 bases from V and 6 bases from J, with 12 bases between. This material consisted of peripheral blood, taken on day 0 of AZD1222 vaccination. The gene calls are TRBV19 and TRBJ2-2; no firm D call. The source is an adult in good health. The CDR3 DNA follows: TGTGCCAGTAAATTCGAGAGACCCGGGGAGCTGTTTTTT. Protein product: CASKFERPGELFF.